This entry lists 27 T cell receptor beta chains sequenced from one sample in a study of blood T cell repertoires in COVID-19. Clones were sequenced by immunoSEQ multiplex PCR, and TCRdb holds only the in-frame ones, with some missing. The sample holds hundreds of thousands of clones, 85% to 90% seen once. Sequencing was carried out using peripheral blood. The source is a woman in her 50s with COVID-19, enrolled during active disease.

In its sample, this clone was seen once. As DNA, the CDR3 is TGTGCCAGTAGTATAGCCGCGGGAGTATACGAGCAGTACTTC. Translating it yields CASSIAAGVYEQYF. The rearrangement uses TRBV19 and TRBJ2-7, with 7 bases fitting TRBD2. This CDR3 has 14 amino acids. V lost 1 base and J lost 4; bases outside the gene matches: 4. Germline-derived CDR1 and CDR2 are LNHDA and SQIVND (reference sequence).

The V and J genes are TRBV4-3 and TRBJ2-2; D is perhaps TRBD1 (5 bases). The CDR3 is 16 amino acids. With 4 bases removed from V and 1 base from J, the gap between germline ends came to 13 bases. CDR1 is LGHNA, CDR2 YSLEER, per germline. The DNA of the CDR3 is TGCGCCAGCAGCCTTCTGGGGCAGAAGAACACCGGGGAGCTGTTTTTT. Its protein is CASSLLGQKNTGELFF.

The chain couples TRBV6-6 to TRBJ2-7; 7 nucleotides line up with TRBD1. V shed 5 bases, J shed 6 bases, and the junction held 10 bases outside the gene matches. This CDR3 region has 14 residues. Germline V gene data show CDR1 as MNHNY and CDR2 as SVGAGI (reference sequence). The CDR3 region is CASSPHTGAGEQYF. CDR3 in DNA: TGTGCCAGCAGTCCACACACAGGGGCGGGCGAGCAGTACTTC.

This chain joins TRBV5-4 and TRBJ2-7, with D tentatively TRBD1 (5 bases). Germline CDR1 is SGHNT and CDR2 is YYREEE (reference sequence). The CDR3 runs to 13 residues. Trimming took 0 bases from V and 5 from J, leaving 9 bases between them. The chain's CDR3 is CASSLVGADEQYF. The CDR3 DNA follows: TGTGCCAGCAGCTTGGTAGGGGCGGACGAGCAGTACTTC.

The chain employs TRBV11-3 and TRBJ2-7, with TRBD2 matching over 10 bases. The CDR3 length is 13 residues. CDR1 is SGHNT and CDR2 is YENEEA in the germline V gene. J lost 7 bases, V lost 4 bases, and 4 bases had no gene match. CDR3 amino acids: CASSSLAGEEQYF. DNA for the CDR3: TGTGCCAGCAGCTCCCTAGCGGGAGAAGAGCAGTACTTC.

CDR3 sequence (DNA): TGTGCCAGCAGCTGGTACGTGAGCTCCTACGAGCAGTACTTC. It yields the protein CASSWYVSSYEQYF. The rearrangement links TRBV7-8 to TRBJ2-7; D ambiguous. CDR3 length equals 14 residues. V dropped 4 bases and J dropped 0 bases, with 10 bases sitting between them. Germline CDR1 and CDR2: SGHVS and FQNEAQ.

V is TRBV5-4 and J is TRBJ2-1, with a tentative D call TRBD2 (6 bases). This CDR3 is built from 15 residues. Trimming stripped 4 bases from V and 7 bases from J, with 18 bases between. Germline CDR1 and CDR2: SGHNT and YYREEE (reference sequence). CDR3 in amino acids: CASSNLRLVQNEQFF. CDR3 bases: TGTGCCAGCAGCAACCTCAGACTAGTTCAAAATGAGCAGTTCTTC.

This clone has just a few counts. The chain employs TRBV4-2 and TRBJ2-7; weak D call: TRBD2 (5 bases). Germline V gene lookup returns CDR1 LGHNA and CDR2 YNFKEQ. V gave up 3 bases and J gave up 5 bases, with 8 bases separating them. The CDR3 has 12 residues. The CDR3 here is CASSQGANEQYF. CDR3 DNA: TGTGCCAGCAGCCAGGGAGCGAACGAGCAGTACTTC.

The chain recombines TRBV6-5 with TRBJ2-7, with TRBD1 matching over 8 bases. V shed 7 bases and J 7 bases; nucleotides not matched to a gene: 12. CDR1 and CDR2 from the germline V gene are MNHEY and SVGAGI. This CDR3 spans 14 amino acids. The DNA for the CDR3 is TGTGCCAGCAAAATTGGACAGGGTTTCCGAGAGCAGTACTTC. Its protein product is CASKIGQGFREQYF.

The gene calls are TRBV5-1 and TRBJ1-2; D possibly corresponds to TRBD1 (5 bases). The CDR3 is made up of 14 amino acids. Germline-derived CDR1 and CDR2 are SGHRS and YFSETQ. V was pared by 1 base and J by 6 bases, with 13 bases between. This CDR3 is CASSLSGGPDGYTF. The CDR3 region has the DNA TGCGCCAGCAGCTTGTCGGGGGGTCCGGATGGCTACACCTTC.

V is TRBV28 and J is TRBJ2-7; no reliable D call. Germline-derived CDR1 and CDR2 are MDHEN and SYDVKM. Trimming cost V 3 bases and J 0 bases, with 12 bases left between them. The CDR3 has 15 residues. CDR3 nucleotides: TGTGCCAGCAGTTTGATGGGCTTGAGCTCCTACGAGCAGTACTTC. Its protein product is CASSLMGLSSYEQYF.

The chain joins TRBV10-3 to TRBJ1-1, with TRBD1 matching over 8 bases. Germline V gene sequence: CDR1 ENHRY, CDR2 SYGVKD. This CDR3 has 15 residues. V shed 11 bases and J 0 bases; nucleotides not matched to a gene: 11. The DNA of the CDR3 is TGTGCCCTCAAGGACCGGGACAGGCTGAACACTGAAGCTTTCTTT. The encoded protein is CALKDRDRLNTEAFF.

On this clone: The junction departs from the called germline gene at one end, perhaps through a read error. V usage is TRBV28 and J usage is TRBJ2-1; 14 bases are a match to TRBD2. CDR3 size: 16 residues. Germline V gene sequence: CDR1 MDHEN, CDR2 SYDVKM. DNA for the CDR3: TGTGCCACCAGTTCCCCGGGACTAGCGGGAGCATATGAGCAGTTCTTC. As protein: CATSSPGLAGAYEQFF.

The genes are TRBV19 and TRBJ2-3; TRBD2 matches 9 bases. The V segment lost 5 bases and the J segment 2 bases; nucleotides outside the gene matches: 11. The CDR3 runs to 17 residues. Germline CDR1 reads LNHDA; CDR2 reads SQIVND (reference sequence). The CDR3 DNA reads as TGTGCCAGTAGTCCCCGGACTAGCGTGAAGCACACAGATACGCAGTATTTT. Translation: CASSPRTSVKHTDTQYF.

The chain links TRBV21-1 to TRBJ2-3; the DNA was not used to check the table's D call, TRBD2. TRBV21-1 constitutes a pseudogene. The CDR3 sequence is 16 residues long. CDR3 nucleotide sequence: TGTGCCAGCAGCAAAGTGTCGGGAGTTGGCACAGATACGCAGTATTTT. It encodes CASSKVSGVGTDTQYF.

This chain joins TRBV5-1 and TRBJ2-2, with 8 bases that match TRBD2. V gave up 4 bases and J gave up 3 bases; unmatched junction bases: 5. Germline-derived CDR1 and CDR2 are SGHRS and YFSETQ. CDR3 size: 15 residues. The CDR3 region is CASSPGGRDTGELFF. The CDR3 DNA reads TGCGCCAGCAGCCCGGGGGGGCGGGACACCGGGGAGCTGTTTTTT. The whole variable domain, filled in from reference TRBV5-1 and TRBJ2-2, reads KAGVTQTPRYLIKTRGQQVTLSCSPISGHRSVSWYQQTPGQGLQFLFEYFSETQRNKGNFPGRFSGRQFSNSRSEMNVSTLELGDSALYLCASSPGGRDTGELFFGEGSRLTVL.

V usage is TRBV10-3 and J usage is TRBJ2-5; 8 nucleotides align to TRBD2. CDR1 and CDR2 from the germline V gene are ENHRY and SYGVKD. The CDR3 has 13 amino acids. The trim removed 11 bases at V and 3 bases at J, leaving 8 bases unmatched. The CDR3 DNA follows: TGTGCCGTTAGCGGGAAGAATAAAGAGACCCAGTACTTC. This codes for CAVSGKNKETQYF.

A word on this clone: The same CDR3 arises from other DNA sequences in this sample as well. V usage is TRBV19 and J usage is TRBJ2-1; TRBD2 matches 8 bases. Germline CDR1 LNHDA, CDR2 SQIVND (reference sequence). The V and J ends lost 5 bases and 0 bases, in that order; junction bases with no gene match: 3. The CDR3 loop spans 15 amino acids. The CDR3 loop reads CASSGTSGSYNEQFF. The CDR3 coding sequence is TGTGCCAGTAGTGGTACTAGCGGCTCCTACAATGAGCAGTTCTTC.

The chain uses TRBV6-5 and TRBJ1-4; D might be TRBD1 (6 bases). The CDR3 length is 14 residues. The V and J ends lost 6 bases and 4 bases respectively, with 12 bases between them. In germline, CDR1 is MNHEY, CDR2 SVGAGI. The CDR3 DNA reads TGTGCCAGCAGGCCGACAGGCAGTAATGAAAAACTGTTTTTT. Amino acids: CASRPTGSNEKLFF.

This clone appeared once. This chain links TRBV19 with TRBJ1-4; a weak D match, TRBD1 (5 bases). Germline lookup yields CDR1 LNHDA and CDR2 SQIVND (reference sequence). This CDR3 contains 13 residues. V shed 9 bases and J shed 4 bases, with 12 bases lying between them. Written as DNA, the CDR3 is TGTGCCAGCACAGGAAGAGTTAATGAAAAACTGTTTTTT. It specifies CASTGRVNEKLFF.

J is TRBJ1-2 and V is TRBV12-3 or TRBV12-4, with TRBD1 identical over 7 bases. V lost 6 bases, J lost 8 bases, and 9 bases stayed unmatched. The CDR3 totals 13 residues. The chain's CDR3 is CASSPYRDRGYTF. Written as DNA, the CDR3 is TGTGCCAGCAGCCCCTACCGGGACAGAGGCTACACCTTC.

This chain links TRBV3-1 (or the pseudogene TRBV3-2) with TRBJ2-7; TRBD2 agrees at 14 bases. V lost 2 bases and J lost 3; bases outside the gene matches: 6. Germline V gene data show CDR1 as LGHDT and CDR2 as YNNKEL (reference sequence). This CDR3 comprises 17 residues. The CDR3 loop reads CASSQTAGTSGSYEQYF. The CDR3 DNA follows: TGTGCCAGCAGCCAAACGGCCGGGACTAGCGGGAGCTACGAGCAGTACTTC.

The genes are TRBV11-2 and TRBJ2-7, with D perhaps TRBD2 (5 bases). Germline V gives CDR1 SGHAT, CDR2 FQNNGV. This CDR3 contains 13 residues. V was clipped by 8 bases and J by 0 bases, with 11 bases between them. CDR3 DNA: TGTGCCAGCGACCAGGACTTCTCCTACGAGCAGTACTTC. This gives the protein CASDQDFSYEQYF.

The chain carries TRBV9 and TRBJ1-1; D remains ambiguous. The V end lost 1 base, the J end lost 0 bases, and 7 bases lay between the germline ends. Germline V gene sequence: CDR1 SGDLS, CDR2 YYNGEE. The CDR3 spans 14 residues. DNA for the CDR3: TGTGCCAGCAGCGTATTGGCCCTGAACACTGAAGCTTTCTTT. Translation gives CASSVLALNTEAFF.

The V call is TRBV5-1, the J call TRBJ2-1, with D possibly TRBD2 on 6 matching bases. V was pared by 4 bases and J by 0 bases, with 11 bases between. Germline CDR1 and CDR2: SGHRS and YFSETQ. The length of the CDR3 is 15 residues. In DNA form, the CDR3 reads TGCGCCAGCAGCCCCCGGGGGAGCTCCTACAATGAGCAGTTCTTC. This codes for CASSPRGSSYNEQFF.

The chain links TRBV2 to TRBJ1-4; the D gene is possibly TRBD1 (6 bases). V lost 5 bases, J lost 2 bases, and 12 bases lay in between. The CDR3 sequence is 15 residues long. Germline V gene data show CDR1 as SNHLY and CDR2 as FYNNEI. Written as DNA, the CDR3 is TGTGCCAGCAGTCCCACGAGGGGGACTAATGAAAAACTGTTTTTT. Protein: CASSPTRGTNEKLFF.

The chain uses TRBV24-1 and TRBJ2-3; perhaps TRBD2 as D (6 bases). The CDR3 spans 14 residues. Between the trimmed V and J ends, which lost 2 bases and 6 bases, there was a span of 11 bases. Germline CDR1 and CDR2: KGHDR and SFDVKD. CDR3 in amino acids: CATSDSRERDTQYF. The CDR3 DNA sequence: TGTGCCACCAGTGATTCCCGGGAGAGGGATACGCAGTATTTT.